This T cell receptor (beta chain) was observed in a study of OX40 agonist ivuxolimab in advanced cancers. Across the study: From 23 to 79 years was the age range, with a mean of around 60 years, and nearly 85% were male.

Regarding the study as a whole: Both CD4+ and CD8+ T cell populations in blood had undergone clonal expansion by week 6 at 0.1 to 3.0 mg/kg.

Trimming took 2 bases from V and 6 from J, leaving 11 bases between them. There are 14 residues in the CDR3. Germline V gene data show CDR1 as SGHTA and CDR2 as FQGNSA. To note about this clone: The antigen remains unidentified.

Repertoires were generated with immunoSEQ multiplex PCR, while TCRdb's copy carries only in-frame clones and drops some. The table has around 77,000 clones, around 78% seen once. The chain employs TRBV7-2 and TRBJ1-5; the D gene is possibly TRBD1 (5 bases). The sequencing used CD4+ or CD8+ T cells sorted from blood, collected in a trial of the OX40 agonist ivuxolimab. This TCR derives from an adult with an advanced solid tumor such as melanoma, head and neck, liver or kidney cancer. CDR3 in amino acids: CASSLWGGGQPQHF. In DNA form, the CDR3 reads TGTGCCAGCAGCTTATGGGGGGGAGGTCAGCCCCAGCATTTT.